This T cell receptor beta chain was sequenced during a study of CD8 T cells in acute hepatitis C reinfection. The germline gives CDR1 MGHRA, CDR2 YSYEKL. This CDR3 contains 15 residues. The V gene lost 1 base and the J gene lost 0 bases, with 7 bases spanning the gap. The method was immunoSEQ multiplex PCR; TCRdb's version includes in-frame clones alone and lacks a portion of them. The table records tens of thousands of clones, more than 75% of them present only once. Broader study findings: Follow-up repertoires were missing for chronically infected subjects.

Specified time point: naive CD8 control sorted from an acute-time-point sample. Montreal Hepatitis C Cohort donors who inject drugs were seen every 3 months. Cells were stained for CD3, CD8 and CD45RO, excluding dead cells. A word on this clone: What it binds is not known.

The receptor's source is a man in his thirties or forties with chronic hepatitis C. The sample consisted of naive CD8+ T cells from PBMCs. The chain is built from TRBV4-1 and TRBJ2-1, with a possible D match to TRBD2 (5 bases). The CDR3 region has the DNA TGCGCCAGCAGCCAAGGACTAAGCTCCTACAATGAGCAGTTCTTC. Translated: CASSQGLSSYNEQFF.